This T cell receptor beta chain derives from a study of vaccination effects on CD4 cells after COVID-19. Study overall: Post-vaccine sampling occurred a median 72 days after the second dose.

The CDR3 is 16 amino acids. The germline V gene has CDR1 MNHEY and CDR2 SVGAGI. Trimming removed 0 bases from V and 1 base from J, with 9 bases in between. On this clone: Its matching antigen is unknown.

The culture ran for about 11 days, and then CD4+ T cells were isolated. Participants were given two doses of BNT162b2 or mRNA-1273 vaccine. None of these healthy vaccinees had been infected with SARS-CoV-2 before vaccination. IL-2 medium was substituted for half the medium on days 3 and 7. The repertoire was sequenced with immunoSEQ multiplex PCR; TCRdb's copy has only in-frame clones and lacks some. The table lists 37,000 or so clones, more than 65% of them singletons. This TCR was recovered from a human donor who received a COVID-19 vaccine. The genes are TRBV6-5 and TRBJ2-2; a weak D match, TRBD2 (6 bases). The sample here was CD4+ T cells from PBMCs cultured without peptide, taken after COVID-19 vaccination. The CDR3 loop is CASSYSSSGNTGELFF. DNA of the CDR3: TGTGCCAGCAGTTACTCGAGTAGCGGGAACACCGGGGAGCTGTTTTTT.